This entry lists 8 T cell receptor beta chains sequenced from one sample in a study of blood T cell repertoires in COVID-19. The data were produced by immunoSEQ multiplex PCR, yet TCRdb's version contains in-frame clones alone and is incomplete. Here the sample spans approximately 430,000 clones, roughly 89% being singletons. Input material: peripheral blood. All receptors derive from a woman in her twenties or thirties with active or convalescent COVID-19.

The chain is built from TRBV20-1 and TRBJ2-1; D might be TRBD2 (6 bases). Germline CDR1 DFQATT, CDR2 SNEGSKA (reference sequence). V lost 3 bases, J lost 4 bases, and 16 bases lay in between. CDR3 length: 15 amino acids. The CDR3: CSASFGRGPYNEQFF. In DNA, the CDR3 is TGCAGTGCTAGTTTCGGGCGGGGTCCTTACAATGAGCAGTTCTTC.

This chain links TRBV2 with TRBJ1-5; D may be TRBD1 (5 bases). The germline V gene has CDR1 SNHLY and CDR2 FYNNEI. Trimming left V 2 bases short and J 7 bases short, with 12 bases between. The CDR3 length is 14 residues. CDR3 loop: CASSEKAGGQPQHF. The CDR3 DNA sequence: TGTGCCAGCAGTGAAAAGGCGGGGGGGCAGCCCCAGCATTTT.

CDR3 loop: CAWGRSSEQYF. The DNA for the CDR3 is TGTGCCTGGGGTCGGAGCTCCGAGCAGTACTTC. The V call is TRBV30, the J call TRBJ2-7; unclear D gene. The germline gives CDR1 GTSNPN, CDR2 SVGIG (reference sequence). This CDR3 has 11 amino acids. Between the trimmed V and J ends, which lost 5 bases and 6 bases, there was a span of 11 bases.

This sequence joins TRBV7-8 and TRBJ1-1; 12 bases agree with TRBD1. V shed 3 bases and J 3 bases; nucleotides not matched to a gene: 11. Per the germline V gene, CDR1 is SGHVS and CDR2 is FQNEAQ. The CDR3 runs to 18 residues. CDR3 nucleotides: TGTGCCAGCAGCTTCCGGGACAGGGGGCGTTGGAAGTACACTGAAGCTTTCTTT. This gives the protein CASSFRDRGRWKYTEAFF.

The CDR3 coding sequence is TGTGCCAGCAGCTTAATTGGATTACAGGGAAGGAACACTGAAGCTTTCTTT. It specifies CASSLIGLQGRNTEAFF. This rearrangement joins TRBV7-7 to TRBJ1-1, with TRBD1 as a possible D gene (6 bases). The V end lost 2 bases, the J end lost 1 base, and 17 bases lay between the germline ends. CDR1 is SSHAT, CDR2 FNYEAQ, per germline (reference sequence). CDR3 length: 17 residues.

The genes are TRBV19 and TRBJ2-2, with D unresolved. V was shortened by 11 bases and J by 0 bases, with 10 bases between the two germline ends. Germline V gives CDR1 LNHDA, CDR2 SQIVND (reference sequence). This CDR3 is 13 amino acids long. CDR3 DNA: TGTGCCGGCCTCGCGGCGAACACCGGGGAGCTGTTTTTT. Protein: CAGLAANTGELFF.

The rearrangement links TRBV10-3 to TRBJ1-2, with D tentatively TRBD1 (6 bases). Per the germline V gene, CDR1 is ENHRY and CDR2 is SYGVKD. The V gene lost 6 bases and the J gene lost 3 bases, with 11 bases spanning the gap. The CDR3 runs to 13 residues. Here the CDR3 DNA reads TGTGCCATCAGACCACGACAGGACTATGGCTACACCTTC. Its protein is CAIRPRQDYGYTF.

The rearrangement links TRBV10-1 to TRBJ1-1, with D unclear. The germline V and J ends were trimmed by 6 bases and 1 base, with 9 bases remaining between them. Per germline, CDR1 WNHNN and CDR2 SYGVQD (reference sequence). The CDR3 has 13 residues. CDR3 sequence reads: CASREQTNTEAFF. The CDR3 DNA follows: TGCGCCAGCAGGGAACAGACGAACACTGAAGCTTTCTTT.